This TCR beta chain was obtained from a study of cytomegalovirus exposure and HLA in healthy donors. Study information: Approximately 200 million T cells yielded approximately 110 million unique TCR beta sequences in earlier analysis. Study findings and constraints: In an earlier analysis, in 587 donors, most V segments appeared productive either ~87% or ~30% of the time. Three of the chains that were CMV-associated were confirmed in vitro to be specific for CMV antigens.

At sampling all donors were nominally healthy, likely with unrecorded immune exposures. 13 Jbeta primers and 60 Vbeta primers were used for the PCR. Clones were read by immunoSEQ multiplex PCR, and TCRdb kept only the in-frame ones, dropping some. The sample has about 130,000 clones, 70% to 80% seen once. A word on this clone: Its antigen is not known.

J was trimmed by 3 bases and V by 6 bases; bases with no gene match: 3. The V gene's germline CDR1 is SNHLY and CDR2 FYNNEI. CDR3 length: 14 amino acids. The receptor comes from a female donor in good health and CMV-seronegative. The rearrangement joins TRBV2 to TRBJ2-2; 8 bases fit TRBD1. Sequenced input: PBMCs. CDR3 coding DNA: TGTGCCAGCAGGGACAGGGTCCACACCGGGGAGCTGTTTTTT. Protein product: CASRDRVHTGELFF.